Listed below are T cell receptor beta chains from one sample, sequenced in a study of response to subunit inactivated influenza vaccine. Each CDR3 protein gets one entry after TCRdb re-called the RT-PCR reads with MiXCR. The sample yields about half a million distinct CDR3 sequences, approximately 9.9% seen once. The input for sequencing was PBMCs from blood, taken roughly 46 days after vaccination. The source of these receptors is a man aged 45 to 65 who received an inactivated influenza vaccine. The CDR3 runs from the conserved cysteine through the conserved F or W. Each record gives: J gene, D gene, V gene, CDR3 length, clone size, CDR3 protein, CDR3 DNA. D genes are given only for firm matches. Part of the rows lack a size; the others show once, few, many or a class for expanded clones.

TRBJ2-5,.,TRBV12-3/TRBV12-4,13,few,CASSPKRKETQYF,TGTGCCAGCAGTCCCAAACGCAAAGAGACCCAGTACTTC
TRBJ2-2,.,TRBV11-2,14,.,CASSPTSAFGELFF,TGTGCCAGCAGCCCCACGTCAGCGTTTGGGGAGCTGTTTTTT
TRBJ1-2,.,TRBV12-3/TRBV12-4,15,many,CASSVRGAENYGYTF,TGTGCCAGCAGCGTTAGGGGGGCAGAAAACTATGGCTACACCTTC
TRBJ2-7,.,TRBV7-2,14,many,CASSFSGRASEQYF,TGTGCCAGCAGCTTTTCCGGCAGGGCCAGCGAGCAGTACTTC
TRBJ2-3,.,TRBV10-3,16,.,CAISESSSAITDTQYF,TGTGCCATCAGTGAGTCCAGCAGCGCGATTACAGATACGCAGTATTTT
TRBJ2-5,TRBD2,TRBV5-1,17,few,CASSANSGGESQETQYF,TGCGCCAGCAGCGCGAATTCGGGAGGGGAGAGCCAAGAGACCCAGTACTTC
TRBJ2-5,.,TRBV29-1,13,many,CSVSTGTGETQYF,TGCAGCGTTTCGACAGGTACAGGAGAGACCCAGTACTTC
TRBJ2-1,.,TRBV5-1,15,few,CASALGGQVYNEQFF,TGCGCCAGTGCTCTAGGGGGGCAAGTCTACAATGAGCAGTTCTTC
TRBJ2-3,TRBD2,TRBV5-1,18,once,CASSLALAGVIETDTQYF,TGCGCCAGCAGCTTGGCGCTAGCGGGAGTTATAGAGACAGATACGCAGTATTTT
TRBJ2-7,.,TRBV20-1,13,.,CSAPKGGGYEQYF,TGCAGTGCGCCCAAGGGGGGGGGCTACGAGCAGTACTTC
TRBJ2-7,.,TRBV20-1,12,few,CSASSVGYEQYF,TGCAGTGCTAGTTCTGTCGGCTACGAGCAGTACTTC
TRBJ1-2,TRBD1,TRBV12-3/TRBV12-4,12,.,CASRTGVYGYTF,TGTGCCAGCCGAACAGGGGTATATGGCTACACCTTC
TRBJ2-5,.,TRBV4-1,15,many,CASSLLVASAETQYF,TGCGCCAGCAGTCTTCTCGTGGCTAGCGCCGAGACCCAGTACTTC
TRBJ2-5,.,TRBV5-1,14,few,CASSPGHDGATQYF,TGCGCCAGCAGCCCAGGACACGATGGAGCGACCCAGTACTTC
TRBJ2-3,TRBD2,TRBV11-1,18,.,CASSSLMGLAGGADTQYF,TGTGCCAGCAGCTCCCTAATGGGACTAGCGGGAGGCGCAGATACGCAGTATTTT
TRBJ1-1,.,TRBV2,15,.,CASSDPQGSDTEAFF,TGTGCCAGCAGTGATCCCCAGGGCAGTGACACTGAAGCTTTCTTT
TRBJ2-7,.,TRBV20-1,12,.,CSAPLQGYEQYF,TGCAGTGCTCCTCTCCAGGGTTACGAGCAGTACTTC
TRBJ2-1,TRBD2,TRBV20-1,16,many,CSARFKVRLAGNEQFF,TGCAGTGCTAGGTTTAAGGTCAGGCTAGCGGGCAATGAGCAGTTCTTC
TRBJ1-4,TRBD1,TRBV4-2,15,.,CASSQSGTGKEKLFF,TGTGCCAGCAGCCAATCCGGGACAGGGAAGGAAAAACTGTTTTTT
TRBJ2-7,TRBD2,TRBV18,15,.,CASSPGLAGIDEQYF,TGTGCCAGCTCACCGGGACTAGCGGGTATAGACGAGCAGTACTTC
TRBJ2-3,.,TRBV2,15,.,CASSEWQDSTDTQYF,TGTGCCAGCAGTGAATGGCAGGATAGCACAGATACGCAGTATTTT
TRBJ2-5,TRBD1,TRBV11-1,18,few,CASSLGKGQGRRQETQYF,TGTGCCAGCAGCTTGGGAAAAGGACAGGGGAGACGTCAAGAGACCCAGTACTTC
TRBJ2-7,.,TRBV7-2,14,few,CASTPTGGGHEQYF,TGTGCCAGCACTCCAACGGGTGGAGGCCACGAGCAGTACTTC
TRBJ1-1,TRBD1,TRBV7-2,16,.,CASSNTGGLRRTEAFF,TGTGCCAGCAGCAATACAGGGGGTCTTCGGAGAACTGAAGCTTTCTTT
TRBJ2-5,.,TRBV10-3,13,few,CAISEHGEETQYF,TGTGCCATCAGTGAACACGGCGAAGAGACCCAGTACTTC
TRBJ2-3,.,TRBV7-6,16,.,CASSLGGGPLGDTQYF,TGTGCCAGCAGCTTAGGTGGCGGACCCTTGGGAGATACGCAGTATTTT
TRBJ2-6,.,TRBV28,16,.,CASSTFQGSGANVLTF,TGTGCCAGCAGCACTTTCCAGGGCTCCGGGGCCAACGTCCTGACTTTC
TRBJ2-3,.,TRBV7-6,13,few,CASSLAKTDTQYF,TGTGCCAGCAGCTTAGCAAAGACAGATACGCAGTATTTT
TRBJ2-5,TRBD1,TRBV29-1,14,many,CSVGGQGAGETQYF,TGCAGCGTTGGAGGTCAGGGGGCCGGAGAGACCCAGTACTTC